This is a list of T cell receptor beta chains from one sample in a study of T cells in Graves' hyperthyroidism and ophthalmopathy. TCRdb analysed the multiplex PCR reads with MiXCR anew, one entry per CDR3 protein. The sample contains fewer than 900,000 distinct CDR3 sequences, 15% to 20% of which appear only once. Sequencing input: blood. Receptors originate from a woman in her 50s with Graves' hyperthyroidism that later progressed to Graves' ophthalmopathy. The CDR3 runs from the conserved cysteine through the conserved F or W. Only part of the rows carry a size: once, few, many, or a class if the clone is expanded.

cdr3_aa v_call clone_size
CASSPVLRTSSGNTIYF TRBV18 few
CASSDGVPSHSPLHF TRBV6-1 few
CASSFGGMGSYGYTF TRBV13 .
CAHLWAGGKPYEQYF TRBV30 many
CASSSATGPFVGGYTF TRBV5-6 .
CASSLTFTGNTIYF TRBV7-9 few
CSARDPRAGNYGYTF TRBV20-1 many
CASSDQAGGTNTQYF TRBV10-1 many
CTSSLGLAGNQETQYF TRBV7-2 few
CASTPPGLNEQYF TRBV6-1 .
CASSLFPDWDTEAFF TRBV5-1 .
CSGRQGMNTEAFF TRBV29-1 many
CASSGAGTGTSPLHF TRBV9 few
CASSLYRARYEQYF TRBV11-2 many
CASSLDLSNYGYTF TRBV7-6 .
CASSYGLLSEQFF TRBV6-2/TRBV6-3 few
CAWSVSRGAEAFF TRBV30 many
CASSTNGGGTEAFF TRBV5-1 .
CASSPRAGDNEKLFF TRBV3-1 many
CSVDSSYEQYF TRBV20-1 few
CASSLDSDNEQFF TRBV11-3 many
CSARQGADSPLHF TRBV20-1 many
CSVPVGGSSYNEQFF TRBV29-1 few
CASSVTGNNLEWIQYF TRBV5-6 .
CSAHSGTPEDNEQFF TRBV20-1 many
CASSLHFGGGYNEQFF TRBV7-8 many
CASLSSQGKGLGGYTF TRBV7-9 many
CASGRRGGFEQYF TRBV3-1 few
CASSPPRGGSFADTQYF TRBV18 many
CSVEGTGSYGYTF TRBV29-1 few
CASSDLPTEAFF TRBV18 many
CASSLHLIRGKSPLHF TRBV7-8 few
CASSLGERGPSTDTQYF TRBV7-3 .